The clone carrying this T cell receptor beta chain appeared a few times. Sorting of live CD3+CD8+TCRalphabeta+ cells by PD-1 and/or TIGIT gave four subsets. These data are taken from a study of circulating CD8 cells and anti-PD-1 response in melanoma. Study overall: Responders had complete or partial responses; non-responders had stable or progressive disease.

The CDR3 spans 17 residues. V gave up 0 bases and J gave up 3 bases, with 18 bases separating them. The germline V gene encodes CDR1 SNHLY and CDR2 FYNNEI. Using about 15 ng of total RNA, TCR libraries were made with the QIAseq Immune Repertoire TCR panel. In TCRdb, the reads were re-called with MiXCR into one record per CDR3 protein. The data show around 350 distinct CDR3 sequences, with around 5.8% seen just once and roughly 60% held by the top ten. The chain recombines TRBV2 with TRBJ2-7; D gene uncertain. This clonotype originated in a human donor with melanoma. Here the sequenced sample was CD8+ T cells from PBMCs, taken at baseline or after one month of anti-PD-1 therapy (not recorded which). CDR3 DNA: TGTGCCAGCAGTGAAGCCCATTACCGGGCCGGGCACTACGAGCAGTACTTC. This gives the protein CASSEAHYRAGHYEQYF.